The clone carrying this TCR beta chain was detected only a few times. This CDR3 is built from 15 residues. This entry belongs to a study of blood T cell repertoires in COVID-19. Study-wide context: Samples representing acute and convalescent COVID-19 were sourced from the United States, Italy and Spain.

The table came from immunoSEQ multiplex PCR; TCRdb's copy has only in-frame clones and leaves some out. The data hold approximately 150,000 clones, with around 86% observed a single time. Material for sequencing was peripheral blood. The V gene is TRBV21-1, the J gene TRBJ2-1; the tabulated D call, TRBD1, remains unverified against the DNA. TRBV21-1 is assigned pseudogene status. The sequence was obtained from a human donor in a cohort sampled during active COVID-19. The CDR3 DNA sequence: TGTGCCAGCAGCAAAAGGGGCTCCGGAGACTATGAGCAGTTCTTC. Encoded protein: CASSKRGSGDYEQFF.